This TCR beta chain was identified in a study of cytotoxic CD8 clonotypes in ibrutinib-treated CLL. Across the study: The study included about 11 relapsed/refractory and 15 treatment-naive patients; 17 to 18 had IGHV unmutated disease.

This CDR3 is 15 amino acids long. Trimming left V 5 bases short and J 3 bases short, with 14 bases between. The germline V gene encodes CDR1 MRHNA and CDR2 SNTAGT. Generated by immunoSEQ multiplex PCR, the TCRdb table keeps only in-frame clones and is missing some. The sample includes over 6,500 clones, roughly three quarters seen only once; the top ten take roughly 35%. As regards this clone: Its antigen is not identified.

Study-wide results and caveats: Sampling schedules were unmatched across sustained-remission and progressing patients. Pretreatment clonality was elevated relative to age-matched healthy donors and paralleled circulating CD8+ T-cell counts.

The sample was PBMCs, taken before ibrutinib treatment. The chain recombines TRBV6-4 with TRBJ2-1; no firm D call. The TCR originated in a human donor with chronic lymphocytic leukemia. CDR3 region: CASSLRADNYNEQFF. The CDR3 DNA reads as TGTGCCAGCAGTTTACGGGCAGACAACTACAATGAGCAGTTCTTC.